The rows below give T cell receptor beta chains drawn from one sample of a study of graft-versus-host responses after intestinal transplantation. TCRdb's table, derived via immunoSEQ multiplex PCR, lists solely in-frame clones and lacks some. Of nearly 25,000 clones in the sample, 40% were seen once. The input for sequencing was alloreactive CD4+ T cells from a mixed lymphocyte reaction culture, taken before intestinal transplant. All receptors derive from a human patient who received an intestinal transplant. The conserved cysteine and the conserved F or W are not part of the CDR3 here. D genes are given only for firm matches.

J gene	D gene	V gene	CDR3 protein
TRBJ2-1	-	TRBV7-9	ASSLAYVGEQF
TRBJ2-1	TRBD2	TRBV6-5	ASRGGREFRHEQF
-	-	TRBV21-1	ASSKEARLGVYEQY
TRBJ2-7	TRBD2	TRBV5-1	ASSPSGGNEQY
TRBJ2-5	TRBD1	TRBV7-2	ASSFGDRGGETQY
TRBJ2-7	TRBD2	TRBV19	ASSHGTSHEQY
TRBJ2-6	TRBD2	TRBV5-1	ASSPAAGLAGAFMAGANVLT
TRBJ2-1	-	TRBV10-2	ASSVVNEQF
TRBJ2-7	-	TRBV7-8	ASKRQGSYEQY
TRBJ2-1	-	TRBV28	ASSLSVPGRF
TRBJ2-5	-	TRBV7-6	ASSLEVAVLGETQY
TRBJ1-2	TRBD1	TRBV5-1	ASSYSPGQGAYGYT
TRBJ2-7	TRBD2	TRBV4-2	ASSQIRTSGWPSYEQY
TRBJ2-1	TRBD2	TRBV7-9	ASSSTGTSGNEQF
TRBJ1-1	TRBD1	TRBV6-5	ASGQGGGAF
TRBJ1-6	-	TRBV30	AWSVRGINSPLH
TRBJ1-2	TRBD1	TRBV12-5	ASGLGFRDRENGYT
TRBJ1-5	TRBD1	TRBV27	ASSLTGGNQPQH
TRBJ1-6	-	TRBV14	ASSQRRPGGSPLH
TRBJ1-2	-	TRBV6-1	ASSDITGDYGYT
TRBJ2-2	-	TRBV7-9	ASSLGGVGTGELF
TRBJ2-7	-	TRBV10-2	ASRPGTTYEQY
TRBJ2-7	-	TRBV30	AWSVLVRAGEQY
TRBJ2-5	-	TRBV5-1	ASSLQETQY
TRBJ1-1	TRBD1	TRBV4-3	ASSQELGGFEAF
TRBJ1-5	-	TRBV30	AWSGGLPNQPQH
TRBJ2-3	-	TRBV7-3	ASSLMGGVTDTQY
TRBJ2-1	TRBD2	TRBV7-9	ASSLGWLAGVSLYNEQF
TRBJ2-1	TRBD2	TRBV5-1	ASSSQAGGYYNEQF
TRBJ1-1	-	TRBV19	ASSIRNTEAF
TRBJ2-1	-	TRBV6-5	ASSPDPWAGQF
TRBJ1-1	-	TRBV21-1	ASSIAGLAEAF
TRBJ1-1	-	TRBV6-1	ASSANRDTEAF
TRBJ1-3	-	TRBV19	ASGTNGNTIY
TRBJ2-1	TRBD1	TRBV20-1	SATGVSEQF
TRBJ2-1	TRBD1	TRBV6-1	ASSFRGYNEQF
TRBJ2-1	-	TRBV11-3	ASSLDGGRVESEQF
TRBJ2-3	TRBD2	TRBV5-1	ASSLRLAASTDTQY
TRBJ2-1	TRBD2	TRBV4-3	ASTQDAAGGFYNEQF
TRBJ2-1	-	TRBV7-9	ASSLTSSLRGNEQF
TRBJ2-2	-	TRBV19	ASSIEQGRTGELF